These T cell receptor beta chains were read from a single sample in a study of T cell repertoires in cytomegalovirus infection. TCRdb analysed the reads with MiXCR anew, one entry per CDR3 protein. The sample carries 300,000 to 400,000 distinct CDR3 sequences, about 28% recorded once. These TCRs are of unknown antigen specificity. The sequenced sample was cultured PBMCs, obtained from culture after CMV antigen stimulation. The receptors were gathered from a human donor in good health (CMV status not recorded). Some clones in this sample may be carry-over from other donors' samples. The CDR3 runs from the conserved cysteine through the conserved F or W. The D gene is left open where the match is weak. The size entry is marked missing in some rows and otherwise reads once, few, many or a size class.

clone_size	d_call	j_call	v_call	cdr3_aa	cdr3_nt
-	TRBD2	TRBJ2-7	TRBV7-9	CASSPFRETSGPDEQYF	TGTGCCAGCAGCCCCTTTAGGGAGACTAGCGGGCCAGACGAGCAGTACTTC
-	-	TRBJ2-2	TRBV6-2/TRBV6-3	CASSYADRRNTGELFF	TGTGCCAGCAGTTATGCTGACAGGAGGAACACCGGGGAGCTGTTTTTT
few	-	TRBJ2-3	TRBV6-5	CASSYEQWNTDTQYF	TGTGCCAGCAGTTACGAACAGTGGAACACAGATACGCAGTATTTT
-	TRBD1	TRBJ2-3	TRBV5-1	CASSLDRGDTDTQYF	TGCGCCAGCAGCTTGGACAGGGGGGACACAGATACGCAGTATTTT
-	-	TRBJ2-3	TRBV20-1	CSARGPRSSTDTQYF	TGCAGTGCTAGAGGACCACGATCTAGCACAGATACGCAGTATTTT
many	TRBD2	TRBJ2-3	TRBV7-3	CASSRYGSGESTDTQYF	TGTGCCAGCAGCCGTTATGGTAGCGGGGAGAGCACAGATACGCAGTATTTT
-	-	TRBJ1-4	TRBV28	CASSLRVGLPPTNEKLFF	TGTGCCAGCAGTTTGCGGGTTGGGCTCCCCCCAACTAATGAAAAACTGTTTTTT
-	TRBD2	TRBJ2-7	TRBV5-6	CASSRGEVSYEQYF	TGTGCCAGCAGCCGGGGGGAGGTGTCCTACGAGCAGTACTTC
few	-	TRBJ2-1	TRBV7-9	CASSLRATNNEQFF	TGTGCCAGCAGCTTAAGGGCTACCAACAATGAGCAGTTCTTC
many	TRBD2	TRBJ2-1	TRBV7-2	CASSLIAGGGNEQFF	TGTGCCAGCAGCTTGATCGCGGGGGGGGGGAATGAGCAGTTCTTC
few	TRBD1	TRBJ2-1	TRBV12-5	CASGFRDSYNEQFF	TGTGCTAGTGGTTTCCGGGACAGCTACAATGAGCAGTTCTTC
-	TRBD2	TRBJ2-7	TRBV7-2	CASSFLAGESYEQYF	TGTGCCAGCAGCTTCTTAGCGGGAGAGAGCTACGAGCAGTACTTC
-	TRBD1	TRBJ2-7	TRBV9	CASSPRDRSYSYEQYF	TGTGCCAGCAGCCCCCGGGACAGATCCTATTCCTACGAGCAGTACTTC
-	-	TRBJ2-3	TRBV12-3/TRBV12-4	CADLEVTDTQYF	TGCGCGGACTTAGAGGTCACAGATACGCAGTATTTT
many	TRBD1	TRBJ2-1	TRBV7-8	CASSAEGTGARNEQFF	TGTGCCAGCAGCGCGGAGGGGACAGGGGCCCGGAATGAGCAGTTCTTC
-	-	TRBJ1-4	TRBV5-4	CASSSRQERNEKLFF	TGTGCCAGCAGCTCCCGACAGGAGCGTAATGAAAAACTGTTTTTT
-	TRBD2	TRBJ2-7	TRBV10-3	CAISESGGGYEQYF	TGTGCCATCAGTGAGTCAGGCGGGGGCTACGAGCAGTACTTC
few	-	TRBJ2-1	TRBV6-1	CASKYREEQFF	TGTGCCAGCAAATACCGGGAGGAGCAGTTCTTC
few	-	TRBJ2-5	TRBV7-6	CASSLENSQETQYF	TGTGCCAGCAGCTTAGAAAACAGCCAAGAGACCCAGTACTTC
few	TRBD1	TRBJ1-1	TRBV5-1	CASSLEGGAGAFF	TGCGCCAGCAGCTTGGAAGGGGGCGCCGGGGCTTTCTTT
few	TRBD1	TRBJ1-3	TRBV7-9	CASSTEGQETGNTIYF	TGTGCCAGCAGCACGGAGGGACAGGAGACTGGAAACACCATATATTTT
-	-	TRBJ1-2	TRBV7-6	CASSLEGGRTGYTF	TGTGCCAGCAGCTTAGAAGGAGGCAGGACGGGCTACACCTTC
-	-	TRBJ1-2	TRBV6-1	CASSSHAGDYGYTF	TGTGCCAGCAGTTCCCATGCTGGGGACTATGGCTACACCTTC
-	TRBD2	TRBJ2-7	TRBV19	CASSIYGRAAYEQYF	TGTGCCAGTAGTATTTACGGGAGGGCGGCCTACGAGCAGTACTTC
few	TRBD1	TRBJ1-5	TRBV7-9	CASSREGGGGQPQHF	TGTGCCAGCAGTCGAGAGGGGGGAGGGGGCCAGCCCCAGCATTTT
-	TRBD2	TRBJ2-7	TRBV10-3	CAIMGSGGSSYEQYF	TGTGCCATCATGGGTTCGGGGGGAAGCTCCTACGAGCAGTACTTC
few	TRBD1	TRBJ2-3	TRBV12-3/TRBV12-4	CASSATPGQGTDTQYF	TGTGCCAGCAGCGCTACCCCGGGACAGGGGACAGATACGCAGTATTTT
few	-	TRBJ2-1	TRBV7-9	CASSGRDPGRYNEQFF	TGTGCCAGCAGCGGCCGGGACCCGGGACGCTACAATGAGCAGTTCTTC
-	-	TRBJ1-4	TRBV7-4	CASSLFGGSTNEKLFF	TGTGCCAGCAGCTTATTCGGGGGATCTACTAATGAAAAACTGTTTTTT
few	-	TRBJ1-1	TRBV6-6	CASSYPPGGGGTEAFF	TGTGCCAGCAGTTACCCTCCCGGCGGGGGCGGCACTGAAGCTTTCTTT
-	-	TRBJ1-1	TRBV2	CASSEDGWGSNTEAFF	TGTGCCAGCAGTGAAGACGGGTGGGGGAGTAACACTGAAGCTTTCTTT
-	-	TRBJ1-6	TRBV7-8	CASSLAGVLGSPLHF	TGTGCCAGCAGCTTAGCCGGGGTCCTGGGTTCACCCCTCCACTTT
few	-	TRBJ1-2	TRBV11-2	CASSLDLGRANTF	TGTGCCAGCAGCTTAGATTTAGGACGGGCCAACACCTTC
-	-	TRBJ1-1	TRBV7-9	CASSLNALGDTEAFF	TGTGCCAGCAGCCTTAATGCTCTTGGCGACACTGAAGCTTTCTTT
few	-	TRBJ1-2	TRBV2	CASSDRGTNGYTF	TGTGCCAGCAGTGATAGAGGGACCAATGGCTACACCTTC
-	-	TRBJ1-5	TRBV4-2	CASSQGSGAEGPQHF	TGTGCCAGCAGCCAAGGGTCCGGGGCCGAGGGACCCCAGCATTTT
-	TRBD2	TRBJ2-7	TRBV29-1	CSVSIAGGPQEQYF	TGCAGCGTATCCATAGCGGGAGGGCCTCAAGAGCAGTACTTC
many	-	TRBJ1-5	TRBV7-8	CASSLYRGDQPQHF	TGTGCCAGCAGCTTATATAGGGGGGATCAGCCCCAGCATTTT
-	TRBD1	TRBJ1-2	TRBV7-1	CASSSPGTGTRTQSEGYGYTF	TGTGCCAGCAGCTCTCCCGGGACAGGAACCAGAACTCAATCGGAGGGGTATGGCTACACCTTC
few	TRBD2	TRBJ2-7	TRBV5-1	CASSLDTPGGGAAEQYF	TGCGCCAGCAGCTTGGACACCCCCGGCGGGGGGGCTGCCGAGCAGTACTTC
-	-	TRBJ1-6	TRBV7-6	CASSPQAVSPLHF	TGTGCCAGCAGCCCCCAGGCAGTTTCACCCCTCCACTTT
-	-	TRBJ1-3	TRBV27	CASRPRSISGNTIYF	TGTGCCAGCAGACCAAGAAGCATATCTGGAAACACCATATATTTT
-	-	TRBJ2-3	TRBV20-1	CSASGADTQYF	TGCAGTGCTTCGGGGGCAGATACGCAGTATTTT
-	-	TRBJ1-1	TRBV7-3	CASSPHVPGQQVENTEAFF	TGTGCCAGCAGCCCCCATGTCCCGGGACAACAAGTGGAGAACACTGAAGCTTTCTTT
-	TRBD1	TRBJ2-5	TRBV11-2	CASSFGTGVRETQYF	TGTGCCAGCAGCTTCGGGACAGGGGTACGAGAGACCCAGTACTTC
-	-	TRBJ2-2	TRBV7-9	CASSPPSVAGELFF	TGTGCCAGCAGCCCCCCTTCGGTGGCCGGGGAGCTGTTTTTT
few	TRBD1	TRBJ1-2	TRBV6-2/TRBV6-3	CASSDPGTGVFGYTF	TGTGCCAGCAGTGACCCCGGGACAGGGGTGTTTGGCTACACCTTC
few	-	TRBJ2-5	TRBV28	CASSFTGAYQETQYF	TGTGCCAGCAGTTTTACAGGAGCATACCAAGAGACCCAGTACTTC
-	TRBD1	TRBJ2-7	TRBV6-6	CPSSYSRRTGSYEQYF	TGTCCCAGCAGTTACTCTAGAAGGACAGGGAGCTACGAGCAGTACTTC
-	TRBD2	TRBJ2-2	TRBV7-4	CARSPPGGRTGELFF	TGTGCCCGCAGCCCACCGGGGGGTCGGACCGGGGAGCTGTTTTTT
-	-	TRBJ1-3	TRBV6-1	CASSFQGIPGNTIYF	TGTGCCAGCAGCTTTCAGGGAATCCCTGGAAACACCATATATTTT
few	-	TRBJ1-5	TRBV19	CASSYRTGLAYDQPQHF	TGTGCCAGTAGCTATCGGACGGGACTAGCATACGATCAGCCCCAGCATTTT
few	-	TRBJ2-2	TRBV18	CASSPAVTGLTGELFF	TGTGCCAGCTCACCGGCCGTAACGGGATTAACCGGGGAGCTGTTTTTT